Listed below are T cell receptor beta chains from one sample, sequenced in a study of blood T cells in healthy people across ages. TCRdb processed the 5' RACE reads anew with MiXCR; each CDR3 protein has one entry. Of around 1,900,000 distinct CDR3 sequences listed, 35% to 50% were seen once; the top ten hold 20% to 25%. Source material: blood. The receptor set was obtained from a human donor in good health. CDR3s include the opening cysteine and the closing phenylalanine or tryptophan.

len: 14
v_gene: TRBV20-1
j_gene: TRBJ2-1
CDR3aa: CSATGTGTYNEQFF

len: 16
v_gene: TRBV7-9
j_gene: TRBJ1-2
CDR3aa: CASSHLDGVFDYGYTF

len: 14
v_gene: TRBV4-3
j_gene: TRBJ2-3
CDR3aa: CASSQGRMTDTQYF

len: 15
v_gene: TRBV5-1
j_gene: TRBJ2-3
CDR3aa: CASSLATGREDTQYF

len: 13
v_gene: TRBV12-5
j_gene: TRBJ1-1
CDR3aa: CASGLSGNTVAFF

len: 13
v_gene: TRBV29-1
j_gene: TRBJ2-1
CDR3aa: CSVDGGRGETQFF

len: 17
v_gene: TRBV7-2
j_gene: TRBJ2-6
CDR3aa: CTSSIRDSVSGANVLTF

len: 16
v_gene: TRBV7-3
j_gene: TRBJ2-3
CDR3aa: CASSLNPGASTDTQYF

len: 13
v_gene: TRBV5-6
j_gene: TRBJ2-3
CDR3aa: CASSSRSIGMQYF

len: 14
v_gene: TRBV20-1
j_gene: TRBJ2-7
CDR3aa: CSAKTSGGVGEQYF

len: 13
v_gene: TRBV24-1
j_gene: TRBJ1-5
CDR3aa: CATSESGEQPQHF

len: 13
v_gene: TRBV20-1
j_gene: TRBJ2-7
CDR3aa: CSARTGPSYEQYF

len: 15
v_gene: TRBV5-1
j_gene: TRBJ2-6
CDR3aa: CASRPSPSGANVLTF

len: 15
v_gene: TRBV5-1
j_gene: TRBJ1-2
CDR3aa: CASSLGNRAVNGYTF

len: 18
v_gene: TRBV6-2/TRBV6-3
j_gene: TRBJ2-7
CDR3aa: CASSSARLDRGRFGEQYF

len: 14
v_gene: TRBV29-1
j_gene: TRBJ2-7
CDR3aa: CSVVHPTLSYEQYF

len: 14
v_gene: TRBV7-9
j_gene: TRBJ2-7
CDR3aa: CASSSDSQTYEQYF

len: 17
v_gene: TRBV7-2
j_gene: TRBJ1-2
CDR3aa: CASSFGQGFFANYGYTF

len: 14
v_gene: TRBV9
j_gene: TRBJ1-2
CDR3aa: CASSVGDSPRGYTF

len: 14
v_gene: TRBV28
j_gene: TRBJ1-2
CDR3aa: CASSFRWTDYGYTF

len: 14
v_gene: TRBV12-3/TRBV12-4
j_gene: TRBJ1-3
CDR3aa: CASSLGGGENTIYF

len: 16
v_gene: TRBV5-1
j_gene: TRBJ2-7
CDR3aa: CASSPVFGRDAYEQYF

len: 16
v_gene: TRBV4-1
j_gene: -
CDR3aa: CASSQLTGGKVYEQYF

len: 13
v_gene: TRBV9
j_gene: TRBJ2-1
CDR3aa: CASSVGQTNEQFF

len: 12
v_gene: TRBV6-5
j_gene: TRBJ2-7
CDR3aa: CASRTGDDEQYF

len: 16
v_gene: TRBV6-6
j_gene: TRBJ2-1
CDR3aa: CASSYALAGSHNEQFF

len: 14
v_gene: TRBV20-1
j_gene: TRBJ1-1
CDR3aa: CSARDGKGRTEAFF

len: 15
v_gene: TRBV12-3/TRBV12-4
j_gene: TRBJ1-4
CDR3aa: CASSFLGTTNEKLFF

len: 13
v_gene: TRBV28
j_gene: TRBJ2-5
CDR3aa: CASRKQGKETQYF